Shown below are 4 T cell receptor beta chains from a single sample sequenced in a study of blood T cell repertoires in COVID-19. Assay used: immunoSEQ multiplex PCR; TCRdb lists only in-frame clones, some missing. The sample holds about 13,000 clones, 83% seen once. The specimen was peripheral blood. These receptors were taken from a man aged 35 to 55 with active or convalescent COVID-19.

The genes are TRBV5-1 and TRBJ2-6; no definite D call. The germline V gene encodes CDR1 SGHRS and CDR2 YFSETQ. CDR3 length equals 15 residues. Trimming took 1 base from V and 0 from J, leaving 5 bases between them. CDR3 sequence: CASSLYSSGANVLTF. In nucleotides, the CDR3 is TGCGCCAGCAGCTTGTACAGCTCTGGGGCCAACGTCCTGACTTTC.

The chain joins TRBV25-1 to TRBJ2-1, with D possibly being TRBD2 (6 bases). The CDR3 totals 14 residues. V lost 2 bases, J lost 8 bases, and 13 bases lay in between. Looked up from germline, CDR1 is MGHDK and CDR2 is SYGVNS. The CDR3 sequence: CASSEGVGGYEQFF. The CDR3 DNA is TGTGCCAGCAGTGAAGGGGTCGGGGGTTATGAGCAGTTCTTC.

This clone was observed a few times. This chain joins TRBV29-1 and TRBJ2-2; the D is unclear. CDR1 and CDR2 (germline): SQVTM, ANQGSEA. CDR3 length: 13 residues. V was cut by 5 bases and J by 1 base, with 8 bases left in between. The CDR3 nucleotides read TGCAGCGTTAGCATGCTGAACACCGGGGAGCTGTTTTTT. This gives the protein CSVSMLNTGELFF.

The chain employs TRBV7-2 and TRBJ2-3; 7 nucleotides agree with TRBD2. Germline V CDR1 and CDR2: SGHTA, FQGNSA. The CDR3 spans 14 residues. J lost 9 bases, V lost 0 bases, and 6 bases had no gene match. DNA of the CDR3: TGTGCCAGCAGCTTAGCACAGCGGGGTGGCACGCAGTATTTT. This translates into CASSLAQRGGTQYF.